A single sample gave rise to the 20 T cell receptor beta chains below, sequenced in a study of metastatic and nonmetastatic thyroid tumors. Thyroid surgery was preceded by no treatment in any patient. TCRdb re-analyzed the PCR reads through MiXCR. The repertoire holds around 30,000 clones, with 10% to 15% as singletons. Sequenced material: blood. These receptors all come from a female donor with papillary thyroid cancer or a benign thyroid nodule (not recorded which). Some clones in this sample may be carry-over from other donors' samples.

This clone was counted a few times. This chain links TRBV5-1 with TRBJ2-5; D is undetermined. With 6 bases removed from V and 1 base from J, the gap between germline ends came to 19 bases. Germline CDR1 and CDR2: SGHRS and YFSETQ. CDR3 length: 16 amino acids. The CDR3 nucleotides read TGCGCCAGCACGTTTAATCCGAGCACTGTCCAAGAGACCCAGTACTTC. This translates into CASTFNPSTVQETQYF.

This clone has at least ten counts. This chain connects TRBV28 to TRBJ2-2, with TRBD1 matching over 10 bases. The CDR3 consists of 16 residues. Germline V lookup: CDR1 MDHEN, CDR2 SYDVKM. J was trimmed by 5 bases and V by 5 bases; bases with no gene match: 8. The CDR3 spells CASSPLGQGRTGELFF. CDR3 sequence (DNA): TGTGCCAGCAGTCCACTGGGACAGGGGCGAACCGGGGAGCTGTTTTTT.

The V call is TRBV19, the J call TRBJ2-7, with TRBD2 as a possible D gene (5 bases). CDR1 and CDR2 (germline): LNHDA, SQIVND (reference sequence). The length of the CDR3 is 16 residues. Deletions cut 2 bases from V and 5 bases from J, with 19 bases between. The CDR3 DNA sequence: TGTGCCAGTAGTATATCTGTTAGCGTGATGAGGAACGAGCAGTACTTC. Protein sequence: CASSISVSVMRNEQYF.

At least ten counts were recorded for this clone. The gene calls are TRBV27 and TRBJ2-7; D call uncertain. This CDR3 contains 14 residues. The V and J ends lost 3 bases and 5 bases respectively, with 14 bases between them. In germline, CDR1 is MNHEY, CDR2 SMNVEV (reference sequence). This CDR3 reads CASSFLGAVNEQYF. The CDR3 bases are TGTGCCAGCAGTTTTTTGGGCGCGGTCAACGAGCAGTACTTC.

The CDR3 reads CSARDRSTGEDGYTF. As DNA, the CDR3 is TGCAGTGCTAGAGATAGATCCACAGGTGAGGATGGCTACACCTTC. This chain uses TRBV20-1 with TRBJ1-2; D may be TRBD1 (5 bases). The CDR3 runs 15 residues. CDR1 and CDR2 from the germline V gene are DFQATT and SNEGSKA (reference sequence). Trimming took 0 bases from V and 6 from J, leaving 17 bases between them.

This clone has at least ten counts. The rearrangement links TRBV4-1 to TRBJ1-2; D is perhaps TRBD1 (5 bases). CDR3 length equals 16 residues. V dropped 1 base and J dropped 4 bases, with 16 bases sitting between them. The germline CDR1 and CDR2 sequences are MGHRA and YSYEKL. The CDR3 nucleotides are TGCGCCAGCAGCCAAGGCGGGACCTGGTCGTTCTATGGCTACACCTTC. Encoded protein: CASSQGGTWSFYGYTF.

V usage is TRBV20-1 and J usage is TRBJ1-1; tentative D call: TRBD1 (6 bases). Trimming took off 0 bases at V and 3 bases at J, with 17 bases between the two ends. Germline values: CDR1 DFQATT, CDR2 SNEGSKA (reference sequence). This CDR3 region has 16 residues. Here the CDR3 DNA reads TGCAGTGCTAGAGATTCGGTGGGGGGCGCACACACTGAAGCTTTCTTT. It encodes CSARDSVGGAHTEAFF.

The chain uses TRBV19 and TRBJ1-5; 7 bases are a match to TRBD1. CDR3 length: 17 residues. The germline V gene has CDR1 LNHDA and CDR2 SQIVND (reference sequence). Germline trimming cut 3 bases from V and 5 bases from J; bases unmatched to any gene: 13. The CDR3 protein is CASSIRGVTGLYQPQHF. CDR3 in DNA: TGTGCCAGTAGTATTCGGGGTGTGACAGGGCTCTATCAGCCCCAGCATTTT.

Ten or more counts support this clone. J is TRBJ2-6 and V is TRBV7-9; no firm D call. The CDR3 covers 13 residues. CDR1 and CDR2 (germline): SEHNR, FQNEAQ (reference sequence). Trimming removed 0 bases at V and 4 bases at J, with 1 base between. The CDR3 coding sequence is TGTGCCAGCAGCTTAGCCGGGGCCAACGTCCTGACTTTC. Translation gives CASSLAGANVLTF.

This clone was detected many times. V is TRBV5-1 and J is TRBJ2-1; TRBD1 matches 12 bases. This CDR3 has 15 amino acids. Looked up from germline, CDR1 is SGHRS and CDR2 is YFSETQ. V was pared by 4 bases and J by 8 bases, with 7 bases of the junction left unmatched. CDR3 sequence (DNA): TGCGCCAGCAGCCCCCGGGACAGGGGGCCTGATGAGCAGTTCTTC. Encoded protein: CASSPRDRGPDEQFF.

There are many counts of this clone. The V and J genes are TRBV11-3 and TRBJ1-1; 11 bases line up with TRBD1. Trimming cost V 5 bases and J 8 bases; bases outside gene matches: 4. Looked up from germline, CDR1 is SGHNT and CDR2 is YENEEA. This CDR3 has 13 amino acids. CDR3: CASSPRDRGEAFF. CDR3 bases: TGTGCCAGCAGCCCCCGGGACAGGGGGGAAGCTTTCTTT.

This clone was counted a few times. The rearrangement uses TRBV6-1 and TRBJ1-5; 8 nucleotides line up with TRBD1. The CDR3 has 15 amino acids. Germline values: CDR1 MNHNS, CDR2 SASEGT. The trim removed 4 bases at V and 7 bases at J, leaving 9 bases unmatched. CDR3 sequence (DNA): TGTGCCAGCAGTGGTGCGACAGGGGCGGTACAGCCCCAGCATTTT. Translation: CASSGATGAVQPQHF.

At least ten counts were recorded for this clone. The chain is built from TRBV7-9 and TRBJ2-1; no firm D call. V lost 2 bases to trimming and J lost 10 bases, with 6 bases between them. The CDR3 consists of 11 residues. Germline CDR1 SEHNR, CDR2 FQNEAQ (reference sequence). The CDR3 region is CASSLNREQFF. CDR3 sequence (DNA): TGTGCCAGCAGCTTAAATCGGGAGCAGTTCTTC.

This clone was recorded at least ten times. This chain uses TRBV20-1 with TRBJ2-3; D is possibly TRBD1 (6 bases). Per the germline V gene, CDR1 is DFQATT and CDR2 is SNEGSKA (reference sequence). The CDR3 is made up of 13 amino acids. V was clipped by 3 bases and J by 6 bases, with 13 bases between them. The CDR3 protein is CSASSRGRDTQYF. The CDR3 DNA reads TGCAGTGCTAGTAGCAGGGGAAGGGATACGCAGTATTTT.

This clone is deemed medium-sized (0.01 to 0.1%). This rearrangement joins TRBV9 to TRBJ2-2; maybe TRBD1 (6 bases). V shed 0 bases and J shed 6 bases, with 15 bases lying between them. The germline V gene encodes CDR1 SGDLS and CDR2 YYNGEE. The CDR3 has 16 residues. The CDR3 reads CASSVGDTGFPGELFF. The CDR3 nucleotides read TGTGCCAGCAGCGTAGGGGATACAGGGTTCCCCGGGGAGCTGTTTTTT.

Ten or more counts support this clone. This sequence joins TRBV6-5 and TRBJ2-5; D is undetermined. CDR1 is MNHEY, CDR2 SVGAGI, per germline. This CDR3 contains 13 residues. The V end was cut by 0 bases, the J end by 1 base, with 3 bases between. The CDR3 here is CASSYSPQETQYF. Here the CDR3 DNA reads TGTGCCAGCAGTTACTCCCCCCAAGAGACCCAGTACTTC.

Ten or more counts support this clone. The chain employs TRBV2 and TRBJ2-7; D gene unclear. Trimming removed 8 bases at V and 0 bases at J, with 14 bases between. This CDR3 has 14 amino acids. Germline-derived CDR1 and CDR2 are SNHLY and FYNNEI. CDR3 in DNA: TGTGCCAGCCTGGGTCGGGCAGTCTCCTACGAGCAGTACTTC. Amino acid sequence: CASLGRAVSYEQYF.

There are many counts of this clone. V usage is TRBV6-1 and J usage is TRBJ2-1; TRBD2 agrees at 12 bases. V lost 5 bases and J lost 7; bases outside the gene matches: 6. Per germline, CDR1 MNHNS and CDR2 SASEGT. The CDR3 spans 15 residues. The CDR3 protein is CASSSSGRVNNEQFF. CDR3 in DNA: TGTGCCAGCAGTTCTAGCGGGAGGGTTAATAATGAGCAGTTCTTC.

This clone occurred many times. The chain links TRBV6-6 to TRBJ2-5; D is possibly TRBD1 (5 bases). The germline V gene has CDR1 MNHNY and CDR2 SVGAGI (reference sequence). V lost 2 bases to trimming and J lost 4 bases, with 14 bases between them. The CDR3 loop spans 15 amino acids. The CDR3 bases are TGTGCCAGCAGTTACGGGGTGTTAGGGGCAGAGACCCAGTACTTC. Its translation: CASSYGVLGAETQYF.

In regard to this clone: One base away lies a much larger clone, so this may be a sequencing read error. The chain is built from TRBV4-3 and TRBJ2-3; 8 nucleotides align to TRBD1. V shed 1 base, J shed 4 bases, and the junction held 4 bases outside the gene matches. This CDR3 contains 15 residues. Germline V CDR1 and CDR2: LGHNA, YSLEER. The CDR3 sequence is CASSQATGEPDTQYF. For the CDR3, the DNA is TGCGCCAGCAGCCAAGCGACAGGGGAACCAGATACGCAGTATTTT.